These 17 T cell receptor beta chains were sequenced from one sample in a study of cytomegalovirus exposure and HLA in healthy donors (dated by TCRdb to about 2017). The library came from the immunoSEQ multiplex PCR assay. TCRdb provides this immuneACCESS table in a form limited to in-frame rearrangements. Some clones are lacking; in checked studies, under half of them reflect an unresolved V gene, and why the rest are absent is not known. This sample lists about 56,000 clones; around nine tenths were detected once. The top ten clones comprise 1.1% of the sample. Sample: PBMCs. These receptors all come from a man between 18 and 35 years old in good health and CMV-seronegative.

The CDR3 loop is CASSPWTGNTGELFF. CDR3 in DNA: TGTGCCAGCAGTCCGTGGACAGGGAACACCGGGGAGCTGTTTTTT. The rearrangement uses TRBV6-5 and TRBJ2-2, with 7 bases matching TRBD1. Germline loops: CDR1 MNHEY, CDR2 SVGAGI. There are 15 residues in the CDR3. The junction had 4 bases not matched to a gene; V was cut back by 5 bases and J by 1 base.

The chain employs TRBV6-5 and TRBJ2-7, with TRBD2 matching 10 bases. The length of the CDR3 is 15 residues. In germline, CDR1 is MNHEY, CDR2 SVGAGI. With V trimmed by 6 bases and J by 0 bases, 5 bases remained unmatched. Here the CDR3 reads CASSPLAGDSYEQYF. Here the CDR3 DNA reads TGTGCCAGCAGCCCCCTAGCGGGGGACTCCTACGAGCAGTACTTC.

CDR3 sequence reads: CASSSLQDTQYF. CDR3 nucleotide sequence: TGTGCCAGCAGCTCTTTACAAGATACGCAGTATTTT. The V call is TRBV11-3, the J call TRBJ2-3; the D is unclear. The CDR3 covers 12 residues. Per germline, CDR1 SGHNT and CDR2 YENEEA. Trimming took off 4 bases at V and 5 bases at J, with 7 bases between the two ends.

The rearrangement links TRBV28 to TRBJ2-3; the D is unclear. V lost 2 bases and J lost 1, with 19 bases in between. The CDR3 contains 18 residues. Germline CDR1 and CDR2: MDHEN and SYDVKM. The CDR3: CASSLPASLSRRTDTQYF. The DNA for the CDR3 is TGTGCCAGCAGTTTACCCGCCTCCTTGTCCAGGCGCACAGATACGCAGTATTTT.

The CDR3 nucleotides read TGTGCCAGCAGCTCACGGGCCACAAACGGGGCAGATACGCAGTATTTT. Encoded protein: CASSSRATNGADTQYF. The chain recombines TRBV7-3 with TRBJ2-3, with D perhaps TRBD2 (5 bases). Germline V gives CDR1 SGHTA, CDR2 FQGTGA. This CDR3 is built from 16 residues. V dropped 4 bases and J dropped 4 bases, with 18 bases sitting between them.

The chain has TRBV2 and TRBJ2-7, with 8 nucleotides matching TRBD1. Unmatched junction bases numbered 6, after V lost 5 bases and J lost 9 bases. The V gene's germline CDR1 is SNHLY and CDR2 FYNNEI. This CDR3 spans 12 amino acids. The chain's CDR3 is CASSSDRAVQYF. DNA of the CDR3: TGTGCCAGCAGTTCGGACAGGGCTGTGCAGTACTTC.

This clone appeared once. The CDR3 DNA reads TGTGCCAGCAGGGGGACCTTAGCGGGGCTGAGCTCCTACAATGAGCAGTTCTTC. Residues: CASRGTLAGLSSYNEQFF. The chain is built from TRBV5-5 and TRBJ2-1; 8 bases map to TRBD2. J gave up 0 bases and V 5 bases, and 13 bases lay outside the gene matches. Germline-derived CDR1 and CDR2 are SGHKS and YYEKEE (reference sequence). There are 18 residues in the CDR3.

J is TRBJ2-7 and V is TRBV28, with 8 positions matching TRBD1. Germline V gene sequence: CDR1 MDHEN, CDR2 SYDVKM. J gave up 3 bases and V 4 bases, and 2 bases lay outside the gene matches. The CDR3 runs to 13 residues. The CDR3 loop reads CASSSGQGYEQYF. DNA of the CDR3: TGTGCCAGCAGTTCAGGACAGGGCTACGAGCAGTACTTC.

Points on this clone: Additional DNA sequences in this sample encode the identical CDR3. The rearrangement links TRBV4-3 to TRBJ1-2, with D possibly matching TRBD1 (6 bases). The germline V gene has CDR1 LGHNA and CDR2 YSLEER. The CDR3 sequence is 13 residues long. Between the trimmed V and J ends, which lost 3 bases and 12 bases, there was a span of 17 bases. The CDR3 region is CASSQTGQGVHTF. For the CDR3, the DNA is TGCGCCAGCAGCCAGACAGGACAAGGGGTCCACACCTTC.

The chain recombines TRBV4-1 with TRBJ1-2; TRBD1 agrees at 9 bases. Per the germline V gene, CDR1 is MGHRA and CDR2 is YSYEKL. Losses at the gene ends were 3 bases for V and 2 bases for J; bases not matched to a gene: 1. This CDR3 has 14 amino acids. In DNA form, the CDR3 reads TGCGCCAGCAGCCAGGGGACAGGGAACTATGGCTACACCTTC. As protein: CASSQGTGNYGYTF.

The J gene is TRBJ1-5, the V gene TRBV10-3, with D maybe TRBD1 (6 bases). This CDR3 spans 20 amino acids. Trimming cost V 2 bases and J 0 bases, with 23 bases left between them. Per the germline V gene, CDR1 is ENHRY and CDR2 is SYGVKD. CDR3 in amino acids: CAISEPTTGTYRHSNQPQHF. The CDR3 DNA reads TGTGCCATCAGTGAGCCAACTACAGGGACATATCGCCATAGCAATCAGCCCCAGCATTTT.

The rearrangement links TRBV7-3 to TRBJ2-1, with 12 bases matching TRBD2. With V trimmed by 5 bases and J by 6 bases, 8 bases remained unmatched. CDR3 length: 16 amino acids. CDR1 SGHTA and CDR2 FQGTGA come from the germline V gene. The CDR3 here is CASSTQGLAGINEQFF. CDR3 DNA: TGTGCCAGCAGCACACAAGGACTAGCGGGAATCAATGAGCAGTTCTTC.

This clone was recorded only once. V is TRBV27 and J is TRBJ1-1; TRBD1 might be the D (6 bases). This CDR3 spans 15 amino acids. Germline V gene data show CDR1 as MNHEY and CDR2 as SMNVEV (reference sequence). V lost 5 bases and J lost 5, with 18 bases in between. This CDR3 reads CASSEGVWDKTEAFF. CDR3 nucleotide sequence: TGTGCCAGCAGTGAGGGGGTCTGGGACAAGACTGAAGCTTTCTTT.

This clone was detected only once. The rearrangement uses TRBV10-1 and TRBJ2-1, with 9 bases fitting TRBD2. The CDR3 length is 19 residues. CDR1 and CDR2 (germline): WNHNN, SYGVQD (reference sequence). This chain's CDR3 is CANHESSGATVNSYNEQFF. In nucleotides, the CDR3 is TGCGCGAATCATGAGTCTAGCGGGGCCACGGTTAACTCCTACAATGAGCAGTTCTTC.

The V call is TRBV28, the J call TRBJ1-5; D possibly corresponds to TRBD1 (6 bases). Germline CDR1 MDHEN, CDR2 SYDVKM. V lost 7 bases to trimming and J lost 3 bases, with 13 bases between them. The CDR3 length is 14 residues. The chain's CDR3 is CASNDGGANQPQHF. CDR3 coding DNA: TGTGCCAGCAATGATGGGGGCGCCAATCAGCCCCAGCATTTT.

The V call is TRBV15, the J call TRBJ2-2; 10 nucleotides line up with TRBD1. With 2 bases clipped from V and 6 bases from J, the junction kept 6 bases outside the gene matches. This CDR3 has 16 amino acids. Germline CDR1 reads LNHNV; CDR2 reads YYDKDF (reference sequence). The CDR3 region has the DNA TGTGCCACCAGCAGAACTGACAGGGGGCACGCCGGGGAGCTGTTTTTT. It codes for CATSRTDRGHAGELFF.

The chain links TRBV19 to TRBJ1-5, with D perhaps TRBD1 (6 bases). Trimming left V 10 bases short and J 1 base short, with 17 bases between. The germline V gene encodes CDR1 LNHDA and CDR2 SQIVND (reference sequence). This CDR3 has 15 amino acids. The CDR3 coding sequence is TGTGCCACAGCAAAGACAGGCTCAAGCAATCAGCCCCAGCATTTT. This sequence encodes CATAKTGSSNQPQHF.